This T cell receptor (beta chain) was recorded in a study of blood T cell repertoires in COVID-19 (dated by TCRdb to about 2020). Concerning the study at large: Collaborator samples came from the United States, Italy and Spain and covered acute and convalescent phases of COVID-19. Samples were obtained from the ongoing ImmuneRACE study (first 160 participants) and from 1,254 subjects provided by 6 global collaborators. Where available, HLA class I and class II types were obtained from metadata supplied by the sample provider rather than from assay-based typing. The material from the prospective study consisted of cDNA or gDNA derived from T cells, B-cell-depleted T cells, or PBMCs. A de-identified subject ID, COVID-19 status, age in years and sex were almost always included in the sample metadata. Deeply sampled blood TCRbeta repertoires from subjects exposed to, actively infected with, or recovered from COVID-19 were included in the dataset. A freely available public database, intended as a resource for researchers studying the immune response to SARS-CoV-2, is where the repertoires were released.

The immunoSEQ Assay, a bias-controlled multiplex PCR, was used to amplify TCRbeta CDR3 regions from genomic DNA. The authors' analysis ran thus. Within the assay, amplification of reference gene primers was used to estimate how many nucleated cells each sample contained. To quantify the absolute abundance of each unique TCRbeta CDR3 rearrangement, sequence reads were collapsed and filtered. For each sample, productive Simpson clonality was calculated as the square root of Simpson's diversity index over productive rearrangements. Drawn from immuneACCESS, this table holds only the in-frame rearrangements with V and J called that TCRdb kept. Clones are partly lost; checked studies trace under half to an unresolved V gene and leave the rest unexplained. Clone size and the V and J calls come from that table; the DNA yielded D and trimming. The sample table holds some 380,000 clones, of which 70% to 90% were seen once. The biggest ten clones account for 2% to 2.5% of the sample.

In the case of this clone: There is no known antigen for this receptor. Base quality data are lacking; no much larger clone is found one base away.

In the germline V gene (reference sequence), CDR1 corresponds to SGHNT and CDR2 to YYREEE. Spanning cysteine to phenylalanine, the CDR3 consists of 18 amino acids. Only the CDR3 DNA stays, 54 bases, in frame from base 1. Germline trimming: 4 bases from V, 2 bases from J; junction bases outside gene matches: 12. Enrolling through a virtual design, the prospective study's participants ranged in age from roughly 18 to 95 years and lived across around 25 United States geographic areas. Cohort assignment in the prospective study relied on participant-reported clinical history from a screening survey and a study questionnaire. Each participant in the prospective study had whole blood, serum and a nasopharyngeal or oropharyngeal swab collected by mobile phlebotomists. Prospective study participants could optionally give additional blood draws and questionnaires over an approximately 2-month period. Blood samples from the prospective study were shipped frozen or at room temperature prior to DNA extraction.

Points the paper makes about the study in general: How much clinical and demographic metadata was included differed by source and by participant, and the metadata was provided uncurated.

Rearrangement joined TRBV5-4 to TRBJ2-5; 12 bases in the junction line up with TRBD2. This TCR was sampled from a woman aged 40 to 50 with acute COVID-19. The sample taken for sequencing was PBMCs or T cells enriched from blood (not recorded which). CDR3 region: CASSREVSLAGGQETQYF. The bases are TGTGCCAGCAGCCGTGAGGTTTCGCTAGCGGGGGGGCAAGAGACCCAGTACTTC.